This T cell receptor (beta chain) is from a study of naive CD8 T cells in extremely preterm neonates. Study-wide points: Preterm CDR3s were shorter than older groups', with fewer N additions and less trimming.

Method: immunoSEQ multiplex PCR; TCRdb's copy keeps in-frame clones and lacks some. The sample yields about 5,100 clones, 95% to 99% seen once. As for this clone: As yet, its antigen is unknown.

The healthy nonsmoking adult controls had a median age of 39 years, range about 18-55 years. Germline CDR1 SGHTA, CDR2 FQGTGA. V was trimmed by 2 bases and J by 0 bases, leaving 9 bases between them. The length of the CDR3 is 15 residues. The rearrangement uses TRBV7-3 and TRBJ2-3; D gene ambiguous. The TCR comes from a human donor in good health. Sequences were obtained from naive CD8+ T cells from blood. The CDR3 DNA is TGTGCCAGCAGCTTAGCGGCCCGAAGCACAGATACGCAGTATTTT. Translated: CASSLAARSTDTQYF.